Each of the 32 T cell receptor beta chains below was sequenced from the same sample in a study of T cell clonality in common variable immunodeficiency. Overall study findings and caveats: Common variable immunodeficiency TCR beta sequences reportedly had fewer deletions and N-nucleotide insertions.

Libraries were prepared by immunoSEQ multiplex PCR; TCRdb keeps only in-frame clonotypes and omits some of them. This record lists 25,000 to 30,000 clones, none seen once only, and the top ten clones contain around 3.2%. Their cognate antigens are unknown. Specimen: peripheral blood mononuclear cells. These receptors all come from a human donor with common variable immunodeficiency.

This clone was counted at least ten times. Read data end 3 residues before the CDR3 end; the end is taken from the germline J gene. The chain links TRBV29-1 to TRBJ2-2; TRBD2 agrees at 13 bases. Germline CDR1 is SQVTM and CDR2 is ANQGSEA. CDR3 size: 12 residues. V gave up 7 bases and J gave up 7 bases; unmatched junction bases: 0. The part of the CDR3 DNA that was read is TGCAGCGGGACTAGCGGGAGCGGGGAG. Encoded protein: CSGTSGSGE. The entire CDR3 protein is CSGTSGSGELFF.

This clone was seen many times. The read gets to within 3 residues of the CDR3 end, and the germline J gene fills in the rest. V usage is TRBV5-1 and J usage is TRBJ1-1, with 7 bases that match TRBD1. J was trimmed by 3 bases and V by 4 bases; bases with no gene match: 9. CDR1 is SGHRS and CDR2 is YFSETQ in the germline V gene. This CDR3 has 15 residues. CDR3 DNA (partial): TGCGCCAGCAGCACACACTTCACAGGGGACACTGAA. It translates to CASSTHFTGDTE. The whole CDR3 is CASSTHFTGDTEAFF.

This clone has a count of ten or more. The read ends 3 residues early relative to the CDR3; the germline J gene fills the gap. The genes are TRBV7-9 and TRBJ1-6; D is ambiguous. Germline V CDR1 and CDR2: SEHNR, FQNEAQ (reference sequence). The V end was cut by 4 bases, the J end by 1 base, with 5 bases between. This CDR3 is built from 14 residues. The CDR3 DNA, read in part, is TGTGCCAGCAGCTCCCGTTCCTATAATTCACCC. Translated: CASSSRSYNSP. The complete CDR3 sequence is CASSSRSYNSPLHF.

Ten or more counts support this clone. The read falls 3 residues short of the CDR3 end, and the missing part is taken from the germline J gene. This chain connects TRBV7-9 to TRBJ1-4; 11 bases line up with TRBD1. The CDR3 is 14 residues long. J was trimmed by 8 bases and V by 5 bases; bases with no gene match: 4. Germline V gives CDR1 SEHNR, CDR2 FQNEAQ (reference sequence). The DNA read from the CDR3 is TGTGCCAGCAGCCGCGGGACAGGGGGAGAAAAA. Residues: CASSRGTGGEK. The CDR3 reads in full as CASSRGTGGEKLFF.

The table lists this clone with many counts. The sequenced fragment ends 3 residues before the CDR3 boundary, so the rest is inferred from the germline J gene. This chain joins TRBV5-4 and TRBJ2-1, with TRBD2 identical over 9 bases. The CDR3 is 13 amino acids. CDR1 is SGHNT, CDR2 YYREEE, per germline (reference sequence). J gave up 8 bases and V 9 bases, and 9 bases lay outside the gene matches. The part of the CDR3 DNA that was read is TGTGCCACCGGGGCTAGCGGGAATGATGAG. Its protein product is CATGASGNDE. In full, the CDR3 is CATGASGNDEQFF. Using reference TRBV5-4 and TRBJ2-1 for the parts outside the CDR3, the full variable domain is ETGVTQSPTHLIKTRGQQVTLRCSSQSGHNTVSWYQQALGQGPQFIFQYYREEENGRGNFPPRFSGLQFPNYSSELNVNALELDDSALYLCATGASGNDEQFFGPGTRLTVL.

The sample holds a few counts of this clone. A read error may account for a junction end that differs from germline. The read terminates 3 residues ahead of where the CDR3 ends, so the germline J gene completes it. J is TRBJ2-5 and V is TRBV20-1; TRBD1 is a possible D gene (7 bases). Germline loops: CDR1 DFQATT, CDR2 SNEGSKA (reference sequence). This CDR3 has 12 amino acids. CDR3 protein: CSANRGGETQYF. The CDR3 bases that were read are TGCAGCGCTAACAGGGGAGGAGAGACC.

This clone was observed at least ten times. The read finishes 3 residues shy of the CDR3 end, and the germline J gene is used to complete it. This chain uses TRBV30 with TRBJ1-3; 7 bases are a match to TRBD1. The ends lost 7 bases at V and 2 bases at J; junction bases unmatched: 5. The CDR3 has 13 residues. Germline values: CDR1 GTSNPN, CDR2 SVGIG (reference sequence). CDR3 DNA (partial): TGTGCCTACAAGACAGGGCCTGGAAACACC. This gives the protein CAYKTGPGNT. The CDR3 in full is CAYKTGPGNTIYF.

This clone appeared many times. The read falls 3 residues short of the CDR3 end, and the missing part is taken from the germline J gene. The chain recombines TRBV5-6 with TRBJ2-6, with a tentative D call TRBD2 (5 bases). From germline, CDR1 is SGHDT and CDR2 YYEEEE. The CDR3 is 15 amino acids. V was shortened by 4 bases and J by 1 base, with 9 bases between the two germline ends. The chain's CDR3 is CASSIQRSGANVLTF. The covered CDR3 bases are TGTGCCAGCAGCATACAGCGGTCTGGGGCCAACGTC.

This clone was seen more than once but under ten times. Read data end 3 residues before the CDR3 end; the end is taken from the germline J gene. The rearrangement joins TRBV2 to TRBJ2-5, with D maybe TRBD1 (6 bases). V lost 3 bases and J 2 bases, leaving 13 bases between the germline ends. This CDR3 spans 15 amino acids. The germline V gene encodes CDR1 SNHLY and CDR2 FYNNEI. The CDR3 here is CASSDRGQLQETQYF. The sequenced part of the CDR3 DNA is TGTGCCAGCAGTGACCGAGGACAGTTACAAGAGACC.

Worth noting for this clone: Coverage ceases 3 residues before the CDR3 finishes, and the germline J gene fills in the end. The V gene is TRBV19, the J gene TRBJ2-1; 10 nucleotides align to TRBD2. This CDR3 is 16 amino acids long. In germline, CDR1 is LNHDA, CDR2 SQIVND (reference sequence). V dropped 6 bases and J dropped 2; count of bases not matched to a gene: 7. CDR3 region: CASRVTSGVTYNEQFF. Partial CDR3 DNA: TGTGCCAGTAGGGTCACTAGCGGGGTTACCTACAATGAG.

This clone was seen ten or more times. The CDR3 end is not reached by the read, which stops 3 residues before it; the germline J gene fills it in. J is TRBJ2-3 and V is TRBV2; possibly TRBD2 for D (6 bases). In germline, CDR1 is SNHLY, CDR2 FYNNEI. The CDR3 is made up of 16 amino acids. V shed 6 bases and J shed 2 bases, with 18 bases lying between them. The CDR3 loop is CASRLMASEYTDTQYF. The part of the CDR3 DNA that was read is TGTGCCAGCAGACTTATGGCTAGCGAGTACACAGATACG.

This clone was recorded a few times. The sequenced fragment ends 3 residues before the CDR3 boundary, so the rest is inferred from the germline J gene. The V call is TRBV5-1, the J call TRBJ1-1, with D tentatively TRBD1 (5 bases). This CDR3 has 14 residues. The germline gives CDR1 SGHRS, CDR2 YFSETQ. Trimming pared 3 bases from V and 1 base from J, leaving 10 bases between. The CDR3 is CASSSGGWNTEAFF. CDR3 bases read: TGCGCCAGCAGCTCGGGGGGTTGGAACACTGAA.

This clone has a count of ten or more. The CDR3 extends 3 residues past the end of the read, so its final part is completed from the germline J gene. This chain links TRBV11-2 with TRBJ1-6; D may be TRBD1 (6 bases). V gave up 5 bases and J gave up 9 bases, with 14 bases separating them. The CDR3 is 14 residues long. Germline values: CDR1 SGHAT, CDR2 FQNNGV. The CDR3 bases that were read are TGTGCCAGCAGCCGAACAGGGTTAAGTTCACCC. Amino acid sequence: CASSRTGLSSP. The whole CDR3 sequence is CASSRTGLSSPLHF.

This clone was seen many times. The CDR3 end is not reached by the read, which stops 3 residues before it; the germline J gene fills it in. This chain uses TRBV18 with TRBJ2-2, with D tentatively TRBD1 or TRBD2 (5 bases each). CDR1 and CDR2 from the germline V gene are KGHSH and LQKENI. Trimming cost V 4 bases and J 0 bases, with 21 bases left between them. The CDR3 is 19 residues long. The covered CDR3 bases are TGTGCCAGCTCACACTTTCGAGGGCTAGGGGAGCCGAACACCGGGGAG. Its translation is CASSHFRGLGEPNTGE. The CDR3, in full, reads CASSHFRGLGEPNTGELFF.

Many counts were recorded for this clone. The read falls 3 residues short of the CDR3 end, and the missing part is taken from the germline J gene. The V call is TRBV9, the J call TRBJ2-7, with a tentative D call TRBD1 (5 bases). V lost 2 bases and J 6 bases, leaving 6 bases between the germline ends. Per the germline V gene, CDR1 is SGDLS and CDR2 is YYNGEE. The length of the CDR3 is 11 residues. CDR3: CASSVGREQYF. The sequenced CDR3 bases are TGTGCCAGCAGCGTGGGGCGCGAG.

The table lists this clone with many counts. CDR3 sequence: CASRWRAGGGNEQFF. CDR3 DNA, as far as it was read: TGTGCCAGCAGGTGGAGAGCGGGAGGCGGCAATGAG. This chain uses TRBV7-2 with TRBJ2-1; 9 bases map to TRBD2. The CDR3 end falls 3 residues outside the read, so it is completed with the germline J gene. The junction had 9 bases not matched to a gene; V was cut back by 6 bases and J by 6 bases. The CDR3 spans 15 residues. Germline CDR1 reads SGHTA; CDR2 reads FQGNSA.

In this sample, this clone turned up many times. The read ends 3 residues early relative to the CDR3; the germline J gene fills the gap. This sequence joins TRBV29-1 and TRBJ1-5; TRBD1 matches 9 bases. This CDR3 is 14 amino acids long. Germline V CDR1 and CDR2: SQVTM, ANQGSEA. With V trimmed by 6 bases and J by 6 bases, 9 bases remained unmatched. This chain's CDR3 is CSVKTGTGSQPQHF. The covered CDR3 bases are TGCAGCGTCAAAACCGGGACAGGGAGTCAGCCC.

CDR3 sequence: CASSRRDRGSDYGYTF. The part of the CDR3 DNA that was read is TGTGCCAGCAGCCGTCGGGACAGGGGATCTGACTATGGC. The chain combines TRBV7-8 with TRBJ1-2, with 10 positions matching TRBD1. The read ends 3 residues before the CDR3 terminus; that terminus is restored from the germline J gene. Germline V lookup: CDR1 SGHVS, CDR2 FQNEAQ. CDR3 size: 16 residues. Trimming at V came to 5 bases and at J to 3 bases, leaving 9 bases not matched to a gene.

Relative to its sample, this clone is medium-sized (0.01 to 0.1%). Sequencing ends 3 residues short of the CDR3 end; the germline J gene provides the rest. V gene TRBV29-1 combines with J gene TRBJ2-4, with 8 bases matching TRBD1. Germline V gene lookup returns CDR1 SQVTM and CDR2 ANQGSEA. The CDR3 is made up of 12 amino acids. The CDR3 spells CSVVEATGGQYF. CDR3 bases read: TGCAGCGTCGTAGAGGCAACAGGGGGT.

Concerning this clone itself: The read ends 3 residues early relative to the CDR3; the germline J gene fills the gap. The V and J genes are TRBV19 and TRBJ2-7, with 7 bases matching TRBD2. The CDR3 totals 15 residues. CDR1 and CDR2 from the germline V gene are LNHDA and SQIVND (reference sequence). Trimming cost V 3 bases and J 3 bases; bases outside gene matches: 8. The CDR3 DNA, read in part, is TGTGCCAGTAGTATTTGGGCGGGGGAAAGCTACGAG. Its translation: CASSIWAGESYE. From start to end, the CDR3 is CASSIWAGESYEQYF.

Many counts were recorded for this clone. The read stops 3 residues short of the end of the CDR3; the missing end is completed from the germline J gene. The gene calls are TRBV12-3 or TRBV12-4 and TRBJ2-3; D is uncertain. V lost 2 bases and J lost 1, with 10 bases in between. The CDR3 is made up of 15 amino acids. The CDR3 sequence is CASSLLPVRTDTQYF. Incomplete CDR3 DNA: TGTGCCAGCAGTTTACTCCCGGTGCGCACAGATACG.

Ten or more counts support this clone. The CDR3 goes on 3 residues after the read ends, and that part is filled in from the germline J gene. The chain is built from TRBV18 and TRBJ1-5; TRBD1 matches 11 bases. This CDR3 is 19 amino acids long. V shed 2 bases, J shed 6 bases, and the junction held 15 bases outside the gene matches. Germline lookup yields CDR1 KGHSH and CDR2 LQKENI. This chain's CDR3 is CASSPTPLAGQGAFQPQHF. The DNA read from the CDR3 is TGTGCCAGCTCACCAACGCCGCTAGCCGGACAGGGGGCTTTTCAGCCC.

In its sample, this clone was seen many times. The read gets to within 3 residues of the CDR3 end, and the germline J gene fills in the rest. V is TRBV5-4 and J is TRBJ1-1, with unresolved D. CDR1 and CDR2 (germline): SGHNT, YYREEE (reference sequence). The V and J ends lost 2 bases and 1 base respectively, with 15 bases between them. This CDR3 is built from 16 residues. CDR3 DNA, as far as it was read: TGTGCCAGCAGCTTTGGGCCGAAGACGAAGAACACTGAA. Translating it yields CASSFGPKTKNTE. The complete CDR3 protein is CASSFGPKTKNTEAFF.

This clone has a count of ten or more. The DNA ends 3 residues before the CDR3 does, and the rest of the CDR3 is filled in from the germline J gene. V gene TRBV29-1 combines with J gene TRBJ2-2; D call uncertain. The V and J ends lost 3 bases and 6 bases respectively, with 11 bases between them. Germline-derived CDR1 and CDR2 are SQVTM and ANQGSEA. The length of the CDR3 is 13 residues. The sequenced CDR3 bases are TGCAGCGTTGATGGTGGGCATTCCGGGGAG. Protein: CSVDGGHSGE. From start to end, the CDR3 is CSVDGGHSGELFF.

This clone was observed at least ten times. The read falls 3 residues short of the CDR3 end, and the missing part is taken from the germline J gene. This chain joins TRBV10-1 and TRBJ2-3, with TRBD2 matching over 8 bases. This CDR3 contains 16 residues. Germline CDR1 WNHNN, CDR2 SYGVQD (reference sequence). V dropped 4 bases and J dropped 0; count of bases not matched to a gene: 6. CDR3 DNA (partial): TGCGCCAGCAGTGCCCGACTAGCGAAAAGCACAGATACG. Amino acids: CASSARLAKSTDT. The whole CDR3 region reads CASSARLAKSTDTQYF.

This clone was seen ten or more times. With the read ending 3 residues before the CDR3 end, the germline J gene is used to fill in that end. This rearrangement joins TRBV20-1 to TRBJ2-7; 9 bases align to TRBD1. This CDR3 is 13 amino acids long. Per the germline V gene, CDR1 is DFQATT and CDR2 is SNEGSKA (reference sequence). Trimming cost V 4 bases and J 2 bases; bases outside gene matches: 3. The CDR3 protein is CSATWTGAYEQYF. CDR3 bases read: TGCAGTGCTACCTGGACAGGGGCCTACGAG.

This clone was counted a few times. The read stops 3 residues short of the end of the CDR3; the missing end is completed from the germline J gene. The chain employs TRBV18 and TRBJ2-5; 9 bases line up with TRBD2. V lost 2 bases and J lost 5; bases outside the gene matches: 6. The length of the CDR3 is 15 residues. The V gene's germline CDR1 is KGHSH and CDR2 LQKENI. The CDR3 reads CASSPVLAGMETQYF. The part of the CDR3 DNA that was read is TGTGCCAGCTCACCAGTTCTAGCGGGAATGGAGACC.

This clone was detected ten times or more. The read halts 3 residues ahead of the CDR3 end, with the missing end drawn from the germline J gene. The genes are TRBV19 and TRBJ1-1; D gene unclear. The V gene lost 3 bases and the J gene lost 3 bases, with 14 bases spanning the gap. The CDR3 sequence is 15 residues long. Germline lookup yields CDR1 LNHDA and CDR2 SQIVND (reference sequence). The sequenced part of the CDR3 DNA is TGTGCCAGTAGTATTTATTACGAAACGGACACTGAA. Protein product: CASSIYYETDTE. The entire CDR3 is CASSIYYETDTEAFF.

As concerns this clone: The observed sequence ends 3 residues before the CDR3 terminus, with the missing tail filled in from the germline J gene. This chain links TRBV7-9 with TRBJ2-1, with TRBD1 matching over 7 bases. The V gene's germline CDR1 is SEHNR and CDR2 FQNEAQ (reference sequence). The CDR3 covers 15 residues. Trimming took 4 bases from V and 6 from J; bases not matched to a gene: 9. The CDR3 spells CASSYSAQGINEQFF. The covered CDR3 bases are TGTGCCAGCAGCTACTCTGCACAGGGGATCAATGAG.

This clone was recorded many times. The read comes to an end 3 residues before the CDR3 does, leaving the germline J gene to fill in the end. The genes are TRBV5-4 and TRBJ2-5; D remains ambiguous. The CDR3 runs to 14 residues. V lost 3 bases to trimming and J lost 2 bases, with 11 bases between them. Germline-derived CDR1 and CDR2 are SGHNT and YYREEE (reference sequence). This CDR3 reads CASSSGHGQETQYF. The sequenced CDR3 bases are TGTGCCAGCAGCTCCGGCCACGGGCAAGAGACC.

This clone has only a few counts. The read halts 3 residues ahead of the CDR3 end, with the missing end drawn from the germline J gene. The genes are TRBV29-1 and TRBJ2-7, with 9 nucleotides matching TRBD2. V shed 1 base, J shed 2 bases, and the junction held 6 bases outside the gene matches. This CDR3 is built from 15 residues. In germline, CDR1 is SQVTM, CDR2 ANQGSEA. The DNA read from the CDR3 is TGCAGCGTTGAAGGCCCTAGCGGGGCCACCTACGAG. This encodes CSVEGPSGATYE. The full CDR3 protein reads CSVEGPSGATYEQYF.

The table lists this clone with many counts. The DNA ends 3 residues before the CDR3 does, and the rest of the CDR3 is filled in from the germline J gene. The chain is built from TRBV7-9 and TRBJ2-2; no clear D. CDR3 size: 14 residues. The germline CDR1 and CDR2 sequences are SEHNR and FQNEAQ (reference sequence). Deletions cut 4 bases from V and 1 base from J, with 7 bases between. CDR3 loop: CASSSLKNTGELFF. CDR3 DNA, as far as it was read: TGTGCCAGCAGCTCACTCAAGAACACCGGGGAG.